This T cell receptor beta chain originates from a study of blood T cell repertoires in COVID-19. On the study more broadly: Whether acute or convalescent, the COVID-19 samples came from the United States, Italy and Spain. Nucleic acid was either cDNA or gDNA, and it came from T cells, B-cell-depleted T cells, or PBMCs.

In the source study's methods: Estimated nucleated cell counts came from reference gene primer amplification. Method: immunoSEQ multiplex PCR; TCRdb's copy keeps in-frame clones and lacks some. Clone size and the V and J calls come from that table; the DNA yielded D and trimming. Of some 220,000 clones in the sample, roughly 84% were seen once. Per the germline V gene, CDR1 is SGHKS and CDR2 is YYEKEE (reference sequence). There are 16 residues in the CDR3. V was shortened by 2 bases and J by 4 bases, with 18 bases between the two germline ends. The sequenced sample was peripheral blood. The rearrangement links TRBV5-5 to TRBJ1-2; tentatively, D is TRBD1 (6 bases). This TCR was recovered from a man aged 45-65 years who had recovered from COVID-19. CDR3 in amino acids: CASSLTQGPEIYGYTF. In DNA form, the CDR3 reads TGTGCCAGCAGCTTAACACAGGGCCCGGAAATCTATGGCTACACCTTC.